The present TCR beta chain was sequenced within a study of T-cell memory formation after mild COVID-19. Study-wide background: Clustering of TCRs was largely donor specific.

TCRdb reanalysed the 5' RACE reads using MiXCR and keeps one entry per CDR3 protein. The table lists 580,000 or so distinct CDR3 sequences, 15% to 20% of them singletons. Germline CDR1 is LGHDT and CDR2 is YNNKEL (reference sequence). The ends lost 1 base at V and 6 bases at J; junction bases unmatched: 0. CDR3 length: 13 amino acids. Overall study results and limits: There was no confirmation that second-wave clones peaking on day 37 were SARS-CoV-2 specific. CD4/CD8 balance characterized clones contracting day 15 to 85, and CD4+ skew characterized later expanders.

This clonotype came up many times. The antigen remains undetermined. Input material: PBMCs or a T cell subset sorted from them (not recorded which). The receptor was derived from an adult woman who had mild COVID-19 (a few samples of this study predate the infection). Cell type and time point are not known. The chain carries TRBV3-1 and TRBJ2-7, with 10 positions matching TRBD1. The CDR3 region is CASSQGTGGEQYF. The DNA of the CDR3 is TGTGCCAGCAGCCAAGGGACAGGGGGCGAGCAGTACTTC.